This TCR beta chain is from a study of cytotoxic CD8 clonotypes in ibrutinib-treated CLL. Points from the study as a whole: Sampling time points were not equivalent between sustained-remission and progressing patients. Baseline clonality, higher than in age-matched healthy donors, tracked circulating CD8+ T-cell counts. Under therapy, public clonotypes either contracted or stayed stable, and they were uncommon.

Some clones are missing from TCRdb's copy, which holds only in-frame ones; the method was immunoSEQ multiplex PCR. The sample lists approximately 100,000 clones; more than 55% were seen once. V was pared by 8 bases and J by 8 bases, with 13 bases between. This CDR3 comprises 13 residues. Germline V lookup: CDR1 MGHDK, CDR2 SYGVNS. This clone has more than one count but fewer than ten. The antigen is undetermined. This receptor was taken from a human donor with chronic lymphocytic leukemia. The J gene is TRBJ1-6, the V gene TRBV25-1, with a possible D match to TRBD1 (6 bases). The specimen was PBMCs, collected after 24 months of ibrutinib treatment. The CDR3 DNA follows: TGTGCCAGCCTCGGGACAACCCATTCACCCCTCCACTTT. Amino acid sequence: CASLGTTHSPLHF.